The 21 T cell receptor beta chains below come from one sample, sequenced in a study of T cell repertoires in cytomegalovirus infection. TCRdb reprocessed the reads via MiXCR and lists one record per CDR3 protein. The table includes more than 350,000 distinct CDR3 sequences, 30% to 40% detected once. The sample taken for sequencing was PBMCs. Source of these receptors: a human donor in good health (CMV status not recorded). Some clones in this sample may be carry-over from other donors' samples.

The V call is TRBV3-1, the J call TRBJ1-1; the D is unclear. CDR1 LGHDT and CDR2 YNNKEL come from the germline V gene (reference sequence). This CDR3 spans 13 amino acids. Trimming shortened V by 6 bases and J by 3 bases, and 11 bases separated the two germline ends. The CDR3 nucleotides are TGTGCCAGCAGTCAACTGGGAGACACTGAAGCTTTCTTT. As protein: CASSQLGDTEAFF.

The chain is built from TRBV5-1 and TRBJ2-7, with D hard to call. The V gene's germline CDR1 is SGHRS and CDR2 YFSETQ. This CDR3 comprises 14 residues. V was clipped by 0 bases and J by 3 bases, with 10 bases between them. CDR3 in DNA: TGCGCCAGCAGCTTGGGGGCAGAGATCTACGAGCAGTACTTC. Translated: CASSLGAEIYEQYF.

This clonotype was counted only a few times. The chain carries TRBV29-1 and TRBJ2-1, with D possibly TRBD1 on 6 matching bases. Trimming stripped 5 bases from V and 4 bases from J, with 12 bases between. Per germline, CDR1 SQVTM and CDR2 ANQGSEA. The CDR3 sequence is 13 residues long. The CDR3 DNA is TGCAGCGTTTCCGGACAGACTTACAATGAGCAGTTCTTC. Translating gives CSVSGQTYNEQFF.

Worth noting for this clonotype: A read error is likely, as this CDR3 ends without the conserved phenylalanine or tryptophan. The V call is TRBV7-2, the J call TRBJ1-5; D is uncertain. The CDR3 has 15 amino acids. CDR1 is SGHTA and CDR2 is FQGNSA in the germline V gene. The V end was cut by 1 base, the J end by 3 bases, with 10 bases between. CDR3: CASSLGRQPNQPQHL. In DNA, the CDR3 is TGTGCCAGCAGCTTAGGCCGGCAGCCCAATCAGCCCCAGCATTTG.

This clonotype was recorded a few times. V and J are TRBV2 and TRBJ1-5, with D possibly matching TRBD1 (6 bases). Germline CDR1 SNHLY, CDR2 FYNNEI. The CDR3 spans 14 residues. Trimming shortened V by 7 bases and J by 4 bases, and 14 bases separated the two germline ends. The CDR3 DNA is TGTGCCAGCATGGGGGGAGGGGGTAATCAGCCCCAGCATTTT. Translated: CASMGGGGNQPQHF.

The chain employs TRBV5-1 and TRBJ2-3; 9 nucleotides agree with TRBD1. Germline V gives CDR1 SGHRS, CDR2 YFSETQ. Losses at the gene ends were 3 bases for V and 4 bases for J; bases not matched to a gene: 12. The CDR3 runs to 17 residues. CDR3 DNA: TGCGCCAGCAGCTCCCGCACCGGGACAGGGACTTCAGATACGCAGTATTTT. Translating it yields CASSSRTGTGTSDTQYF.

A word on this clonotype: This could be a read error, since a much larger clone is one nucleotide away. The chain recombines TRBV5-5 with TRBJ2-3; the match to TRBD2 covers 7 bases. The CDR3 totals 15 residues. Trimming removed 1 base from V and 2 bases from J; junction bases left unmatched: 4. CDR1 and CDR2 (germline): SGHKS, YYEKEE (reference sequence). CDR3 DNA: TGTGCCAGCAGCTTGATCGGGGGGACCACAGATACGCAGTATTTT. Translating gives CASSLIGGTTDTQYF.

The chain has TRBV7-2 and TRBJ2-2, with TRBD2 as a possible D gene (5 bases). V lost 4 bases and J 3 bases, leaving 12 bases between the germline ends. Germline loops: CDR1 SGHTA, CDR2 FQGNSA. The length of the CDR3 is 15 residues. In DNA, the CDR3 is TGTGCCAGCAGCTATCGGACTGGCGACACCGGGGAGCTGTTTTTT. Protein: CASSYRTGDTGELFF.

The chain uses TRBV7-8 and TRBJ1-3, with unresolved D. The CDR3 totals 14 residues. Trimming shortened V by 5 bases and J by 0 bases, and 8 bases separated the two germline ends. Germline CDR1 is SGHVS and CDR2 is FQNEAQ. The CDR3 is CASSLSASGNTIYF. DNA for the CDR3: TGTGCCAGCAGCCTGTCAGCCTCTGGAAACACCATATATTTT.

This clonotype was picked up many times. V is TRBV7-6 and J is TRBJ1-1, with 9 nucleotides matching TRBD1. The junction had 5 bases not matched to a gene; V was cut back by 1 base and J by 5 bases. The germline V gene encodes CDR1 SGHVS and CDR2 FNYEAQ. The CDR3 is made up of 15 amino acids. CDR3 coding DNA: TGTGCCAGCAGCTTAGTGCGGGACAGGGTGACTGAAGCTTTCTTT. Its protein is CASSLVRDRVTEAFF. The complete variable domain, with remaining parts taken from reference TRBV7-6 and TRBJ1-1, reads GAGVSQSPRYKVTKRGQDVALRCDPISGHVSLYWYRQALGQGPEFLTYFNYEAQQDKSGLPNDRFSAERPEGSISTLTIQRTEQRDSAMYRCASSLVRDRVTEAFFGQGTRLTVV.

About this clonotype itself: The CDR3 does not close with the conserved phenylalanine or tryptophan, likely indicating a read error. The rearrangement joins TRBV5-6 to TRBJ2-1; D gene ambiguous. The CDR3 is made up of 15 amino acids. V was shortened by 3 bases and J by 0 bases, with 10 bases between the two germline ends. CDR1 is SGHDT, CDR2 YYEEEE, per germline. In DNA form, the CDR3 reads TGTGCCAGCAGCTCGGGCCTGAGCTCCTACAATGAGCAGTTCTTA. Its protein product is CASSSGLSSYNEQFL.

This clonotype has only a few counts. This chain uses TRBV20-1 with TRBJ1-5, with a possible D match to TRBD1 (5 bases). V dropped 1 base and J dropped 6 bases, with 10 bases sitting between them. Germline lookup yields CDR1 DFQATT and CDR2 SNEGSKA (reference sequence). CDR3 length equals 13 residues. DNA of the CDR3: TGCAGTGCTAGAGCCCAGGGCGGTCAGCCCCAGCATTTT. It specifies CSARAQGGQPQHF.

V gene TRBV4-1 combines with J gene TRBJ1-6, with 9 bases identical to TRBD1. The germline V gene encodes CDR1 MGHRA and CDR2 YSYEKL. CDR3 length: 16 amino acids. Losses at the gene ends were 3 bases for V and 5 bases for J; bases not matched to a gene: 5. CDR3 amino acids: CASSQGQGFDNSPLHF. The CDR3 region has the DNA TGCGCCAGCAGCCAGGGACAGGGCTTCGATAATTCACCCCTCCACTTT.

This clonotype has ten or more counts. The chain joins TRBV27 to TRBJ2-1, with D perhaps TRBD1 or TRBD2 (5 bases each). The V and J ends lost 0 bases and 2 bases respectively, with 8 bases between them. This CDR3 has 15 amino acids. Germline V gene lookup returns CDR1 MNHEY and CDR2 SMNVEV (reference sequence). The CDR3 region is CASSLSRGPYNEQFF. CDR3 nucleotide sequence: TGTGCCAGCAGTTTATCAAGGGGACCCTACAATGAGCAGTTCTTC.

This chain links TRBV10-1 with TRBJ1-1; perhaps TRBD1 as D (6 bases). The CDR3 length is 14 residues. V shed 4 bases and J shed 4 bases, with 13 bases lying between them. Germline V gene data show CDR1 as WNHNN and CDR2 as SYGVQD (reference sequence). The CDR3 nucleotides read TGCGCCAGCAGTGGGACAGTAGGGATCACTGAAGCTTTCTTT. It encodes CASSGTVGITEAFF.

This clonotype has at least ten counts. The CDR3 DNA follows: TGTGCCAGCAGCCCAGGGACTAGCGGGGGGCCCCGGAATGAGCAGTTCTTC. This gives the protein CASSPGTSGGPRNEQFF. The J gene is TRBJ2-1, the V gene TRBV7-8, with 15 bases fitting TRBD2. CDR1 is SGHVS and CDR2 is FQNEAQ in the germline V gene. The CDR3 is 17 amino acids. The V and J ends lost 5 bases and 7 bases, in that order; junction bases with no gene match: 9.

The V and J genes are TRBV12-3 or TRBV12-4 and TRBJ1-6; 7 positions agree with TRBD1. This CDR3 has 15 residues. V shed 6 bases and J 6 bases; nucleotides not matched to a gene: 8. The CDR3 loop is CASSFPGQPNSPLHF. CDR3 DNA sequence: TGTGCCAGCAGCTTCCCGGGACAGCCTAATTCACCCCTCCACTTT.

The chain has TRBV19 and TRBJ1-1, with D possibly being TRBD1 (5 bases). Germline lookup yields CDR1 LNHDA and CDR2 SQIVND (reference sequence). The V gene lost 3 bases and the J gene lost 5 bases, with 10 bases spanning the gap. The length of the CDR3 is 13 residues. For the CDR3, the DNA is TGTGCCAGTAGTATCGAGGGGATGACTGAAGCTTTCTTT. Translated, it gives CASSIEGMTEAFF.

This clonotype was seen a handful of times. The chain has TRBV7-9 and TRBJ1-6; D is undetermined. V was trimmed by 1 base and J by 7 bases, leaving 11 bases between them. The CDR3 runs to 15 residues. The V gene's germline CDR1 is SEHNR and CDR2 FQNEAQ (reference sequence). The CDR3 reads CASSLEIGGNSPLHF. CDR3 bases: TGTGCCAGCAGCTTAGAGATCGGAGGGAATTCACCCCTCCACTTT. Full variable domain (missing parts from reference TRBV7-9 and TRBJ1-6): DTGVSQNPRHKITKRGQNVTFRCDPISEHNRLYWYRQTLGQGPEFLTYFQNEAQLEKSRLLSDRFSAERPKGSFSTLEIQRTEQGDSAMYLCASSLEIGGNSPLHFGNGTRLTVT.

The V call is TRBV19, the J call TRBJ1-1; D gene ambiguous. Per germline, CDR1 LNHDA and CDR2 SQIVND (reference sequence). V gave up 5 bases and J gave up 6 bases, with 16 bases separating them. CDR3 length equals 14 residues. The CDR3 coding sequence is TGTGCCAGTAGTGTGACTAAACAGTTCGCTGAAGCTTTCTTT. Amino acids: CASSVTKQFAEAFF.

This clonotype turned up a few times. J is TRBJ2-1 and V is TRBV27, with TRBD1 matching 8 bases. The V and J ends lost 2 bases and 2 bases, in that order; junction bases with no gene match: 2. The V gene's germline CDR1 is MNHEY and CDR2 SMNVEV (reference sequence). This CDR3 has 15 residues. The CDR3 coding sequence is TGTGCCAGCAGTTTACAGGGGGCCGCCTACAATGAGCAGTTCTTC. As protein: CASSLQGAAYNEQFF.